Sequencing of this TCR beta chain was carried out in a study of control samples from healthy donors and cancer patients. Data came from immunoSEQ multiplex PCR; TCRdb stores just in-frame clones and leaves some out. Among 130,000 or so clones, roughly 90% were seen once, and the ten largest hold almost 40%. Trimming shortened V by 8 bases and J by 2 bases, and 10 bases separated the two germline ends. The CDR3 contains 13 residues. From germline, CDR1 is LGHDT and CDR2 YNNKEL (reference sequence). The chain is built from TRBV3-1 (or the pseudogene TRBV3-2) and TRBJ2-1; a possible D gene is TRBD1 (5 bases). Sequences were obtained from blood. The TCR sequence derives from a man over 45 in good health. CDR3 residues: CASGQGTYNEQFF. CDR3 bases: TGTGCCAGCGGGCAGGGCACCTACAATGAGCAGTTCTTC.